The 24 T cell receptor gamma chains listed next were all sequenced from one sample in a study of Vδ1+ human thymocytes. Notes on the study in general: Thymic TRG and TRD repertoires appeared highly polyclonal.

These receptors have no identified antigens. The template was reverse-transcribed extracted RNA. Multiplex PCR used pooled V-gene forward primers and a constant-region reverse primer to amplify CDR3s. TCRdb reapplied CATT to the multiplex PCR reads. The sample lists some 22,000 gamma-chain clones, around 15% occurring once. Sequencing was done on a sample of Vdelta1+ gamma-delta thymocytes from the thymus. The subset: FACS-sorted CD3+ TCRalphabeta- TCRVdelta1+ TCRVdelta2- thymocytes. The source of these receptors is a child under two years old who had congenital heart surgery.

The table lists this clone with a few counts. V gene TRGV9 combines with J gene TRGJP2. Germline values: CDR1 GITISATS, CDR2 ISYDGTV (reference sequence). V was clipped by 0 bases and J by 7 bases; unmatched bases: 11. The CDR3 totals 16 residues. As DNA, the CDR3 is TGTGCCTTGTGGGAGGTGCATTTGGGGTTTGATTGGATCAAGACGTTT. As protein: CALWEVHLGFDWIKTF.

This clone was picked up a small number of times. The chain employs TRGV5 and TRGJ1 or TRGJ2. J lost 8 bases, V lost 0 bases, and 7 bases had no gene match. Germline V gives CDR1 VINAFY, CDR2 YDVSNSKD. The CDR3 is 13 residues long. CDR3 protein: CATWDRHWDKKLF. DNA for the CDR3: TGTGCCACCTGGGACAGGCATTGGGATAAGAAACTCTTT.

J is TRGJ1 or TRGJ2 and V is TRGV3. Germline V gene data show CDR1 as VTNTFY and CDR2 as YDVSTARD (reference sequence). The trim removed 0 bases at V and 9 bases at J, leaving 23 bases unmatched. The CDR3 covers 18 residues. In nucleotides, the CDR3 is TGTGCCACCTGGGACAGGCTCTTTGAGTGGGGATTAGGGGCTAAGAAACTCTTT. Amino acids: CATWDRLFEWGLGAKKLF.

This clone was picked up a small number of times. The genes are TRGV8 and TRGJ1 or TRGJ2. Germline trimming cut 1 base from V and 8 bases from J; bases unmatched to any gene: 5. This CDR3 is 12 amino acids long. Germline CDR1 and CDR2: VENAVY and YDSYNSRV. The CDR3 DNA reads as TGTGCCACCTGGGATAGTCCCAATAAGAAACTCTTT. Translation: CATWDSPNKKLF.

This chain connects TRGV9 to TRGJ1 or TRGJ2. V lost 4 bases to trimming and J lost 3 bases; unmatched junction nucleotides: 15. This CDR3 region has 16 residues. CDR1 is GITISATS, CDR2 ISYDGTV, per germline (reference sequence). CDR3 nucleotide sequence: TGTGCCTTGTGGGAAGGTGCGCGACAGGGTTATTATAAGAAACTCTTT. This encodes CALWEGARQGYYKKLF.

This clone was observed a few times. The chain employs TRGV4 and TRGJ1 or TRGJ2. The V and J ends lost 6 bases and 2 bases, in that order; junction bases with no gene match: 13. Germline lookup yields CDR1 EGSTGY and CDR2 YDSYTSSV. This CDR3 is built from 15 residues. The CDR3 DNA sequence: TGTGCCACCTGGATCCTCGCGGCAGATTATTATAAGAAACTCTTT. This translates into CATWILAADYYKKLF.

V usage is TRGV5 and J usage is TRGJ1 or TRGJ2. Germline CDR1 reads VINAFY; CDR2 reads YDVSNSKD. Trimming removed 3 bases from V and 3 bases from J; junction bases left unmatched: 8. The CDR3 loop spans 14 amino acids. CDR3 residues: CATWDASFYYKKLF. CDR3 coding DNA: TGTGCCACCTGGGACGCAAGTTTTTATTATAAGAAACTCTTT.

The chain links TRGV4 to TRGJ1 or TRGJ2. This CDR3 is built from 13 residues. Germline CDR1 EGSTGY, CDR2 YDSYTSSV. Unmatched junction bases numbered 7, after V lost 4 bases and J lost 4 bases. As DNA, the CDR3 is TGTGCCACCTGGGAAAGAGGCTATTATAAGAAACTCTTT. Protein: CATWERGYYKKLF.

The J gene is TRGJ1 or TRGJ2, the V gene TRGV4. The V and J ends lost 6 bases and 3 bases, in that order; junction bases with no gene match: 5. The V gene's germline CDR1 is EGSTGY and CDR2 YDSYTSSV. The CDR3 length is 12 residues. This chain's CDR3 is CATWISYYKKLF. For the CDR3, the DNA is TGTGCCACCTGGATCTCTTATTATAAGAAACTCTTT.

This clone was recorded a few times. J is TRGJ1 or TRGJ2 and V is TRGV4. Germline CDR1 EGSTGY, CDR2 YDSYTSSV. Germline trimming cut 0 bases from V and 0 bases from J; bases unmatched to any gene: 11. The CDR3 contains 17 residues. The CDR3 reads CATWDGPRIRNYYKKLF. CDR3 bases: TGTGCCACCTGGGATGGGCCTAGGATACGGAATTATTATAAGAAACTCTTT.

Concerning this clone: Its ends do not fully match the called genes, so a read error is possible. The chain has TRGV4 and TRGJP2. CDR3 length equals 13 residues. From germline, CDR1 is EGSTGY and CDR2 YDSYTSSV. The CDR3 protein is CATWNGLGWIKTF. The CDR3 DNA sequence: TGTGCCACCTGGAATGGTCTGGGCTGGATCAAGACGTTT.

A word on this clone: One base away lies a much larger clone, so this may be a sequencing read error. The sample contains more than one DNA sequence encoding this CDR3. The J gene is TRGJ1 or TRGJ2, the V gene TRGV8. The CDR3 has 13 amino acids. The germline V gene encodes CDR1 VENAVY and CDR2 YDSYNSRV. J lost 1 base, V lost 1 base, and 1 base had no gene match. The CDR3 spells CATWDSNYYKKLF. The DNA of the CDR3 is TGTGCCACCTGGGATAGCAATTATTATAAGAAACTCTTT.

V usage is TRGV4 and J usage is TRGJ1 or TRGJ2. Trimming cost V 4 bases and J 3 bases; bases outside gene matches: 12. Germline V gives CDR1 EGSTGY, CDR2 YDSYTSSV. This CDR3 has 15 amino acids. Written as DNA, the CDR3 is TGTGCCACCTGGGACTCGCCTGGCCCTTATTATAAGAAACTCTTT. It specifies CATWDSPGPYYKKLF.

The sample holds a few counts of this clone. The gene calls are TRGV9 and TRGJ1 or TRGJ2. With V trimmed by 5 bases and J by 11 bases, 9 bases remained unmatched. Germline V CDR1 and CDR2: GITISATS, ISYDGTV (reference sequence). This CDR3 contains 11 residues. CDR3 DNA: TGTGCCTTGTGGGTTTTATCGGAGAAACTCTTT. Its translation is CALWVLSEKLF.

In its sample, this clone is medium-sized. The chain is built from TRGV9 and TRGJP1. After removal of 11 bases from V and 3 bases from J, the junction contained 3 bases not matched to a gene. Looked up from germline, CDR1 is GITISATS and CDR2 is ISYDGTV (reference sequence). The CDR3 loop spans 11 amino acids. CDR3 loop: CACPTGWFKIF. In DNA form, the CDR3 reads TGTGCCTGTCCCACTGGTTGGTTCAAGATATTT.

This clone has a handful of counts. This CDR3 is also generated by other DNA sequences in the sample. V is TRGV3 and J is TRGJ1 or TRGJ2. Germline CDR1 and CDR2: VTNTFY and YDVSTARD (reference sequence). After removal of 0 bases from V and 1 base from J, the junction contained 3 bases not matched to a gene. CDR3 length equals 14 residues. The CDR3 protein is CATWDRSNYYKKLF. CDR3 sequence (DNA): TGTGCCACCTGGGACAGGTCAAATTATTATAAGAAACTCTTT.

In its sample, this clone is medium-sized. The chain is built from TRGV9 and TRGJ1 or TRGJ2. CDR3 length equals 12 residues. The V gene's germline CDR1 is GITISATS and CDR2 ISYDGTV (reference sequence). The V gene end was trimmed by 0 bases and the J gene end by 11 bases; junction bases not matched to a gene: 7. CDR3 DNA: TGTGCCTTGTGGGAGGTGCCGTGTGAGAAACTCTTT. Protein: CALWEVPCEKLF.

This clone occurred a few times. The chain uses TRGV3 and TRGJ1 or TRGJ2. The CDR3 contains 14 residues. The V segment lost 1 base and the J segment 5 bases; nucleotides outside the gene matches: 8. Germline assignment: CDR1 VTNTFY and CDR2 YDVSTARD (reference sequence). The CDR3 nucleotides are TGTGCCACCTGGGACAGCCCTGGGAATTATAAGAAACTCTTT. Protein product: CATWDSPGNYKKLF.

This sequence joins TRGV3 and TRGJ1 or TRGJ2. The V segment lost 6 bases and the J segment 5 bases; nucleotides outside the gene matches: 7. Per germline, CDR1 VTNTFY and CDR2 YDVSTARD (reference sequence). The CDR3 has 12 residues. DNA of the CDR3: TGTGCCACCTGGTACTCCAATTATAAGAAACTCTTT. As protein: CATWYSNYKKLF.

The J gene is TRGJ1 or TRGJ2, the V gene TRGV2. Germline CDR1 EGSNGY, CDR2 YDSYNSKV. V was pared by 0 bases and J by 9 bases, with 8 bases of the junction left unmatched. The CDR3 runs 13 residues. The CDR3 sequence is CATWDGHLLKKLF. As DNA, the CDR3 is TGTGCCACCTGGGACGGGCACTTACTTAAGAAACTCTTT.

This chain uses TRGV9 with TRGJ1 or TRGJ2. V dropped 2 bases and J dropped 0; count of bases not matched to a gene: 13. The germline V gene has CDR1 GITISATS and CDR2 ISYDGTV (reference sequence). The CDR3 contains 17 residues. The CDR3 protein is CALWEATDKLNYYKKLF. CDR3 nucleotide sequence: TGTGCCTTGTGGGAGGCGACTGATAAGCTGAATTATTATAAGAAACTCTTT.

The chain combines TRGV3 with TRGJ1 or TRGJ2. J lost 7 bases, V lost 0 bases, and 9 bases had no gene match. The CDR3 length is 14 residues. Germline CDR1 and CDR2: VTNTFY and YDVSTARD (reference sequence). The CDR3 spells CATWDRLWGYKKLF. CDR3 bases: TGTGCCACCTGGGACAGGCTGTGGGGATATAAGAAACTCTTT.

By proportion, this clone is medium-sized. Other nucleotide sequences in the sample specify the same CDR3. This chain connects TRGV9 to TRGJ1 or TRGJ2. CDR3 size: 13 residues. Trimming at V came to 0 bases and at J to 4 bases, leaving 3 bases not matched to a gene. Germline CDR1 is GITISATS and CDR2 is ISYDGTV (reference sequence). As DNA, the CDR3 is TGTGCCTTGTGGGAGGTGCCCTATTATAAGAAACTCTTT. Translation: CALWEVPYYKKLF.

This clone was recorded a few times. The sample holds other DNA sequences that translate to the same CDR3. The V gene is TRGV4, the J gene TRGJ1 or TRGJ2. Germline assignment: CDR1 EGSTGY and CDR2 YDSYTSSV. The CDR3 covers 13 residues. Unmatched junction bases numbered 4, after V lost 1 base and J lost 4 bases. The chain's CDR3 is CATWDGVYYKKLF. As DNA, the CDR3 is TGTGCCACCTGGGATGGTGTGTATTATAAGAAACTCTTT.